Here is one T cell receptor beta chain with its context. The record originates from a study of T cell changes during pregnancy in multiple sclerosis. Profiling relied on immunoSEQ multiplex PCR, and the TCRdb table lists in-frame clones only, not all of them. The sample contains 80,000 to 95,000 clones, 93% of which appear only once. The TCR comes from a female donor in good health, enrolled as a control in a pregnancy study. Sequenced here: peripheral blood, sampled in the third trimester of pregnancy.

The CDR3 reads CASRLRGAGESDTQYF. The CDR3 DNA reads TGTGCCAGCAGGTTGCGAGGAGCGGGAGAAAGCGATACGCAGTATTTT. The V and J genes are TRBV7-9 and TRBJ2-3; 8 nucleotides line up with TRBD2. The germline gives CDR1 SEHNR, CDR2 FQNEAQ (reference sequence). There are 16 residues in the CDR3. J was trimmed by 6 bases and V by 6 bases; bases with no gene match: 14.